This TCR beta chain is drawn from a study of T cells after somatic rescue of genetic block. Only one count was recorded for this clone. TCRdb's table, derived via immunoSEQ multiplex PCR, lists solely in-frame clones and lacks some. The sample consists of 110,000 or so clones, 75% to 95% of them appearing once. Germline-derived CDR1 and CDR2 are LNHDA and SQIVND (reference sequence). This CDR3 contains 15 residues. V was pared by 3 bases and J by 2 bases, with 11 bases between. The chain is built from TRBV19 and TRBJ2-4, with D possibly being TRBD1 (6 bases). The receptor was isolated from a woman aged 18-30 years. Sequenced: peripheral blood mononuclear cells (PBMCs). The CDR3 region has the DNA TGTGCCAGTAGTATCTCAGGGGACACCAAAAACATTCAGTACTTC. As protein: CASSISGDTKNIQYF.